One sample yielded the 27 T cell receptor beta chains listed below, sequenced in a study of blood T cell repertoires in COVID-19. Measured with immunoSEQ multiplex PCR; TCRdb has only the in-frame clones, and not every one. The sample has roughly 400,000 clones; about 89% are singletons. The specimen sequenced was PBMCs or T cells enriched from blood (not recorded which). Receptor source: a middle-aged woman who had been exposed to COVID-19.

The chain uses TRBV19 and TRBJ2-2; the match to TRBD1 covers 9 bases. V lost 6 bases to trimming and J lost 7 bases; unmatched junction nucleotides: 12. The CDR3 is 16 residues long. Per the germline V gene, CDR1 is LNHDA and CDR2 is SQIVND (reference sequence). The CDR3 bases are TGTGCCAGTAGAAAGACGGACAGGGGTACCGGCGGGGAGCTGTTTTTT. This codes for CASRKTDRGTGGELFF.

This clone was detected only once. The chain uses TRBV7-9 and TRBJ2-7; maybe TRBD2 (7 bases). The ends were cut back, 8 bases at V and 6 bases at J, with 20 bases in the middle. Germline V CDR1 and CDR2: SEHNR, FQNEAQ (reference sequence). The CDR3 is made up of 14 amino acids. CDR3 amino acids: CASQSSGTPFEQYF. The CDR3 DNA reads TGTGCCAGCCAATCGAGCGGGACACCCTTCGAGCAGTACTTC. The variable domain in full, completed from reference TRBV7-9 and TRBJ2-7, reads DTGVSQNPRHKITKRGQNVTFRCDPISEHNRLYWYRQTLGQGPEFLTYFQNEAQLEKSRLLSDRFSAERPKGSFSTLEIQRTEQGDSAMYLCASQSSGTPFEQYFGPGTRLTVT.

This clone was seen only a few times. This rearrangement joins TRBV19 to TRBJ1-5, with D hard to call. The CDR3 extends over 16 amino acids. Trimming took off 5 bases at V and 11 bases at J, with 25 bases between the two ends. CDR1 LNHDA and CDR2 SQIVND come from the germline V gene (reference sequence). The CDR3 loop is CASSDPAGRLKITQHF. CDR3 bases: TGTGCCAGTAGTGACCCCGCAGGCAGGCTCAAAATCACCCAGCATTTT.

The J gene is TRBJ2-5, the V gene TRBV15, with D maybe TRBD2 (6 bases). Looked up from germline, CDR1 is LNHNV and CDR2 is YYDKDF (reference sequence). CDR3 length: 15 amino acids. V lost 0 bases and J lost 5, with 13 bases in between. CDR3 coding DNA: TGTGCCACCAGCAGAGAAGGCGCGGCGGGGGAGACCCAGTACTTC. Amino acid sequence: CATSREGAAGETQYF.

Only one count was recorded for this clone. The chain has TRBV11-3 and TRBJ1-6, with 7 bases aligning to TRBD1. This CDR3 is 16 amino acids long. Germline assignment: CDR1 SGHNT and CDR2 YENEEA. V gave up 3 bases and J gave up 7 bases; unmatched junction bases: 9. This chain's CDR3 is CASSFSPDRLNSPLHF. Written as DNA, the CDR3 is TGTGCCAGCAGCTTTTCCCCGGACAGGCTCAATTCACCCCTCCACTTT.

This chain uses TRBV14 with TRBJ2-7, with D maybe TRBD1 (6 bases). CDR3 length equals 14 residues. Germline V gene lookup returns CDR1 SGHDN and CDR2 FVKESK. Trimming took 0 bases from V and 3 from J, leaving 9 bases between them. The CDR3 DNA reads as TGTGCCAGCAGCCAAGATAGGGGGTACTACGAGCAGTACTTC. Its protein is CASSQDRGYYEQYF.

The V gene is TRBV6-1, the J gene TRBJ2-5; 7 bases are shared with TRBD1. The V gene's germline CDR1 is MNHNS and CDR2 SASEGT. The CDR3 consists of 14 residues. V trimming: 2 bases; J trimming: 7 bases; junction bases outside the gene matches: 7. The CDR3 reads CASSERDRLSTQYF. CDR3 nucleotides: TGTGCCAGCAGTGAAAGGGACAGATTGTCGACCCAGTACTTC.

This chain joins TRBV7-8 and TRBJ1-2, with D possibly TRBD1 on 6 matching bases. Trimming took off 1 base at V and 8 bases at J, with 8 bases between the two ends. The CDR3 contains 12 residues. CDR1 is SGHVS and CDR2 is FQNEAQ in the germline V gene. CDR3 DNA: TGTGCCAGCAGCTTAGTAGGGGGAGGCTACACCTTC. As protein: CASSLVGGGYTF. Variable domain in full (rest from reference TRBV7-8 and TRBJ1-2): GAGVSQSPRYKVAKRGQDVALRCDPISGHVSLFWYQQALGQGPEFLTYFQNEAQLDKSGLPSDRFFAERPEGSVSTLKIQRTQQEDSAVYLCASSLVGGGYTFGSGTRLTVV.

The chain links TRBV5-4 to TRBJ2-3, with D tentatively TRBD1 (6 bases). V dropped 8 bases and J dropped 2 bases, with 15 bases sitting between them. Looked up from germline, CDR1 is SGHNT and CDR2 is YYREEE (reference sequence). The CDR3 has 14 amino acids. Here the CDR3 DNA reads TGTGCCAGTCTACCCTGGGGGCTCACAGATACGCAGTATTTT. Amino acids: CASLPWGLTDTQYF. The whole variable domain, filled in from reference TRBV5-4 and TRBJ2-3, reads ETGVTQSPTHLIKTRGQQVTLRCSSQSGHNTVSWYQQALGQGPQFIFQYYREEENGRGNFPPRFSGLQFPNYSSELNVNALELDDSALYLCASLPWGLTDTQYFGPGTRLTVL.

This chain joins TRBV7-9 and TRBJ2-5; D is possibly TRBD2 (5 bases). The V gene's germline CDR1 is SEHNR and CDR2 FQNEAQ (reference sequence). The V gene lost 6 bases and the J gene lost 4 bases, with 24 bases spanning the gap. The CDR3 runs to 17 residues. CDR3 sequence (DNA): TGTGCCAGCAGAAGAGCGCTGGGAGAAGGGTCCCCAGAGACCCAGTACTTC. This codes for CASRRALGEGSPETQYF.

The rearrangement links TRBV12-3 or TRBV12-4 to TRBJ2-1, with D hard to call. Trimming shortened V by 6 bases and J by 8 bases, and 11 bases separated the two germline ends. This CDR3 contains 12 residues. CDR3 loop: CASSPDEYEQFF. In nucleotides, the CDR3 is TGTGCCAGCAGCCCCGATGAGTATGAGCAGTTCTTC.

The gene calls are TRBV7-3 and TRBJ2-1; TRBD2 matches at 10 bases. J gave up 0 bases and V 4 bases, and 3 bases lay outside the gene matches. The V gene's germline CDR1 is SGHTA and CDR2 FQGTGA. The CDR3 is 16 amino acids. The CDR3 here is CASSSTSGVSYNEQFF. CDR3 nucleotides: TGTGCCAGCAGCTCCACTAGCGGGGTCTCCTACAATGAGCAGTTCTTC.

V usage is TRBV12-3 or TRBV12-4 and J usage is TRBJ1-2, with a weak D call TRBD1 (6 bases). V was clipped by 7 bases and J by 8 bases, with 17 bases between them. This CDR3 contains 13 residues. The CDR3 nucleotides are TGTGCCAGCAAGGGGGACGGAGCCTCCGGCTACACCTTC. It specifies CASKGDGASGYTF.

This sequence joins TRBV30 and TRBJ2-3, with D possibly being TRBD2 (5 bases). This CDR3 is 12 amino acids long. In germline, CDR1 is GTSNPN, CDR2 SVGIG (reference sequence). As DNA, the CDR3 is TGTGCTTTAGTGGGAGTCGCAGATACGCAGTATTTT. It is translated as CALVGVADTQYF. Looking up the rest from reference TRBV30 and TRBJ2-3 gives the full variable domain: SQTIHQWPATLVQPVGSPLSLECTVEGTSNPNLYWYRQAAGRGLQLLFYSVGIGQISSEVPQNLSASRPQDRQFILSSKKLLLSDSGFYLCALVGVADTQYFGPGTRLTVL.

V is TRBV28 and J is TRBJ2-2; 9 bases match TRBD1. The ends lost 2 bases at V and 4 bases at J; junction bases unmatched: 8. CDR1 is MDHEN, CDR2 SYDVKM, per germline. The CDR3 spans 17 residues. In DNA, the CDR3 is TGTGCCAGCAGTTTACCCCGACAGGGGGGGAGCACCGGGGAGCTGTTTTTT. Translated, it gives CASSLPRQGGSTGELFF.

J is TRBJ2-7 and V is TRBV19; D possibly corresponds to TRBD2 (6 bases). There are 12 residues in the CDR3. Trimming cost V 4 bases and J 6 bases, with 10 bases left between them. Germline values: CDR1 LNHDA, CDR2 SQIVND (reference sequence). Written as DNA, the CDR3 is TGTGCCAGTAGTAACCCGGGGGTCGAGCAGTACTTC. It is translated as CASSNPGVEQYF.

The CDR3 DNA reads TGTGCCACCAGTGATTTGCATCGTCAGGATCACTACGAGCAGTACTTC. It specifies CATSDLHRQDHYEQYF. This chain connects TRBV24-1 to TRBJ2-7, with D unresolved. Trimming cost V 0 bases and J 3 bases, with 14 bases left between them. CDR3 length equals 16 residues. Germline CDR1 is KGHDR and CDR2 is SFDVKD.

A few counts support this clone. CDR3 sequence reads: CASSFRQILVTGELFF. The CDR3 DNA sequence: TGCGCCAGCAGCTTCCGACAGATTCTTGTCACCGGGGAGCTGTTTTTT. The gene calls are TRBV5-1 and TRBJ2-2, with D maybe TRBD1 (5 bases). The germline V and J ends were trimmed by 2 bases and 4 bases, with 15 bases remaining between them. This CDR3 region has 16 residues. CDR1 is SGHRS and CDR2 is YFSETQ in the germline V gene.

In this sample, this clone turned up many times. The sample has other DNA sequences that encode this CDR3 too. DNA of the CDR3: TGTGCCAGCAGCGCCCGGGACAGGGGTAATCAGCCCCAGCATTTT. Amino acid sequence: CASSARDRGNQPQHF. This chain uses TRBV2 with TRBJ1-5; the match to TRBD1 covers 10 bases. The CDR3 extends over 15 amino acids. V shed 6 bases, J shed 4 bases, and the junction held 6 bases outside the gene matches. Germline V CDR1 and CDR2: SNHLY, FYNNEI. Together with reference TRBV2 and TRBJ1-5, the CDR3 gives the full variable domain: EPEVTQTPSHQVTQMGQEVILRCVPISNHLYFYWYRQILGQKVEFLVSFYNNEISEKSEIFDDQFSVERPDGSNFTLKIRSTKLEDSAMYFCASSARDRGNQPQHFGDGTRLSIL.

The V and J genes are TRBV2 and TRBJ2-7; possible D gene TRBD1, 5 bases. In germline, CDR1 is SNHLY, CDR2 FYNNEI. The length of the CDR3 is 14 residues. The V and J ends lost 2 bases and 3 bases respectively, with 11 bases between them. Written as DNA, the CDR3 is TGTGCCAGCAGTGAACAGGGCACCCTCTACGAGCAGTACTTC. It codes for CASSEQGTLYEQYF. Based on the CDR3 plus reference TRBV2 and TRBJ2-7, the full variable domain is EPEVTQTPSHQVTQMGQEVILRCVPISNHLYFYWYRQILGQKVEFLVSFYNNEISEKSEIFDDQFSVERPDGSNFTLKIRSTKLEDSAMYFCASSEQGTLYEQYFGPGTRLTVT.

This clone was counted once. The chain couples TRBV30 to TRBJ1-3, with 7 bases identical to TRBD1. The trim removed 2 bases at V and 4 bases at J, leaving 8 bases unmatched. In germline, CDR1 is GTSNPN, CDR2 SVGIG (reference sequence). There are 15 residues in the CDR3. The CDR3 sequence is CAWSPRQGGGNTIYF. The CDR3 DNA sequence: TGTGCCTGGAGTCCCCGGCAGGGGGGAGGAAACACCATATATTTT.

This sequence joins TRBV11-3 and TRBJ2-5, with D uncertain. Per the germline V gene, CDR1 is SGHNT and CDR2 is YENEEA. The ends were cut back, 2 bases at V and 5 bases at J, with 15 bases in the middle. The CDR3 totals 15 residues. CDR3 in amino acids: CASSLRSQARETQYF. CDR3 nucleotide sequence: TGTGCCAGCAGCTTAAGAAGTCAAGCTCGGGAGACCCAGTACTTC. The full variable domain, in which reference TRBV11-3 and TRBJ2-5 provide the parts outside the CDR3, is EAGVVQSPRYKIIEKKQPVAFWCNPISGHNTLYWYLQNLGQGPELLIRYENEEAVDDSQLPKDRFSAERLKGVDSTLKIQPAELGDSAVYLCASSLRSQARETQYFGPGTRLLVL.

The rearrangement joins TRBV4-3 to TRBJ1-2, with TRBD1 identical over 7 bases. Germline values: CDR1 LGHNA, CDR2 YSLEER. The J segment lost 1 base and the V segment lost 1 base, leaving 0 bases of the junction unmatched. The CDR3 has 14 residues. The CDR3 DNA reads TGCGCCAGCAGCCAAGGGGACAGTAACTATGGCTACACCTTC. Translating gives CASSQGDSNYGYTF.

This rearrangement joins TRBV5-1 to TRBJ1-3; 9 bases agree with TRBD1. Germline lookup yields CDR1 SGHRS and CDR2 YFSETQ. Trimming cost V 2 bases and J 4 bases; bases outside gene matches: 4. This CDR3 is built from 15 residues. CDR3 DNA: TGCGCCAGCAGCTTAAGGGGACAGGGCGGAAACACCATATATTTT. Translation: CASSLRGQGGNTIYF.

About this clone: The junction departs from germline at one end; a sequencing error may be responsible. V gene TRBV13 combines with J gene TRBJ2-1, with 8 bases identical to TRBD1. Germline CDR1 reads PRHDT; CDR2 reads FYEKMQ (reference sequence). CDR3 size: 12 residues. The CDR3 bases are TGTGCCAGCAGCGCCTCTGCAGGACAGGGAGTCTTC. Translation gives CASSASAGQGVF.

The chain couples TRBV6-2 or TRBV6-3 to TRBJ1-1; the match to TRBD1 covers 7 bases. Germline lookup yields CDR1 MNHEY and CDR2 SVGEGT. The J segment lost 11 bases and the V segment lost 2 bases, leaving 8 bases of the junction unmatched. CDR3 length: 13 amino acids. The CDR3 DNA sequence: TGTGCCAGCAGTTACGGACAGGTCGGGGACGCTTTCTTT. Residues: CASSYGQVGDAFF.

This rearrangement joins TRBV6-1 to TRBJ1-2; a possible D gene is TRBD1 (6 bases). There are 17 residues in the CDR3. Germline-derived CDR1 and CDR2 are MNHNS and SASEGT. V gave up 2 bases and J gave up 2 bases, with 18 bases separating them. The CDR3 coding sequence is TGTGCCAGCAGTGAAATTATTGGTAGGGGACAAAACTATGGCTACACCTTC. This translates into CASSEIIGRGQNYGYTF.